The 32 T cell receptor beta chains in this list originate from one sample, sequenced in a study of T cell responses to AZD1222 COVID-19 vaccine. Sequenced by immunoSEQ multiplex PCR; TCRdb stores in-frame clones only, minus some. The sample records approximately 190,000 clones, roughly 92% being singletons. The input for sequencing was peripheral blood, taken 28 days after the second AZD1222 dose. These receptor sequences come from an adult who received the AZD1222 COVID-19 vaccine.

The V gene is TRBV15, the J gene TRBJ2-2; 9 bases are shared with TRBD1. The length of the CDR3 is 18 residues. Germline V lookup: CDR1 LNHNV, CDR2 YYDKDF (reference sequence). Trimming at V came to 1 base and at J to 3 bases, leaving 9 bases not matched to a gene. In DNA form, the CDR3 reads TGTGCCACCAGCAGAGCTACCACCGGGACAGGGTACACCGGGGAGCTGTTTTTT. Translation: CATSRATTGTGYTGELFF.

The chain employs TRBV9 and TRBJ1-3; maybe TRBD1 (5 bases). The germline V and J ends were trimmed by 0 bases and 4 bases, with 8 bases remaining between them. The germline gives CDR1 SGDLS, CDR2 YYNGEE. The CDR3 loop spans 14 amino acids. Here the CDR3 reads CASSVEGSGNTIYF. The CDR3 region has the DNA TGTGCCAGCAGCGTAGAGGGGTCCGGAAACACCATATATTTT. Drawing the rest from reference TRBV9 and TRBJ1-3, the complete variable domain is DSGVTQTPKHLITATGQRVTLRCSPRSGDLSVYWYQQSLDQGLQFLIQYYNGEERAKGNILERFSAQQFPDLHSELNLSSLELGDSALYFCASSVEGSGNTIYFGEGSWLTVV.

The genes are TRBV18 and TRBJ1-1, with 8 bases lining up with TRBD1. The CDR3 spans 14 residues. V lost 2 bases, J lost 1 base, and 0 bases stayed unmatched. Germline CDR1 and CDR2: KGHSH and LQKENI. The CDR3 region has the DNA TGTGCCAGCTCACCAGGGACAGGGAACACTGAAGCTTTCTTT. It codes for CASSPGTGNTEAFF.

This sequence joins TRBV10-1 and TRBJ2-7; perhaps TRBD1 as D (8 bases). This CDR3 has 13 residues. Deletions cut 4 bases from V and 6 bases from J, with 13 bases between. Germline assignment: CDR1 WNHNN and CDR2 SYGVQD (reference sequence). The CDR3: CASSVNRGGEQYF. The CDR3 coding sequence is TGCGCCAGCAGTGTTAACAGGGGGGGCGAGCAGTACTTC.

The CDR3 nucleotides are TGTGCCAGTAGTACCCAGGGGGCGTCTGGGGCCAACGTCCTGACTTTC. It yields the protein CASSTQGASGANVLTF. The chain joins TRBV19 to TRBJ2-6, with 8 bases that match TRBD1. Trimming cost V 4 bases and J 1 base; bases outside gene matches: 3. From germline, CDR1 is LNHDA and CDR2 SQIVND (reference sequence). The CDR3 totals 16 residues.

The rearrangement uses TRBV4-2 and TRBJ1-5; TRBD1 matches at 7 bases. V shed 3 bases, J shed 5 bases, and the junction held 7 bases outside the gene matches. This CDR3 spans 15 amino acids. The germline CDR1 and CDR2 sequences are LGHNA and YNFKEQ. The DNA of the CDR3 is TGTGCCAGCAGCCAGGGGGGACAGAGTGATCAGCCCCAGCATTTT. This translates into CASSQGGQSDQPQHF.

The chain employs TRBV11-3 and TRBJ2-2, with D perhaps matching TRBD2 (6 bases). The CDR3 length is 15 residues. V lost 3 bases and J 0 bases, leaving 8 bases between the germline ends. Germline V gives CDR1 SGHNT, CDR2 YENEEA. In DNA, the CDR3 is TGTGCCAGCAGCTTCGGGACTTCGAACACCGGGGAGCTGTTTTTT. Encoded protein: CASSFGTSNTGELFF.

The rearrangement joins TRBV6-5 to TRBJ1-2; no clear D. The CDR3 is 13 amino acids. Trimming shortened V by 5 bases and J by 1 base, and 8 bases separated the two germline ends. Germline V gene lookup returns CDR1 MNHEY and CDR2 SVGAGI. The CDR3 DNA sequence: TGTGCCAGCAGTCCGGGCCTTAACTATGGCTACACCTTC. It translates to CASSPGLNYGYTF.

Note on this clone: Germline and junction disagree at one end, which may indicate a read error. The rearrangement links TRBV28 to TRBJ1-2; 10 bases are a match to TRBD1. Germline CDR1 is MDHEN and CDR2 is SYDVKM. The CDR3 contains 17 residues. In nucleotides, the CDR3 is TGTGCCAGCACTGTCCCGGGACAGGGGATCGGACCCTATAGCTACACCTTC. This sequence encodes CASTVPGQGIGPYSYTF.

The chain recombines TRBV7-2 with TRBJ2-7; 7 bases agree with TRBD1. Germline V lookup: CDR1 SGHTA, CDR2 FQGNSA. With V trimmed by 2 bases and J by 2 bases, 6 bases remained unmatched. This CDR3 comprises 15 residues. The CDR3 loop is CASSLTGTETYEQYF. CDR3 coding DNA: TGTGCCAGCAGCTTAACCGGGACAGAGACCTACGAGCAGTACTTC.

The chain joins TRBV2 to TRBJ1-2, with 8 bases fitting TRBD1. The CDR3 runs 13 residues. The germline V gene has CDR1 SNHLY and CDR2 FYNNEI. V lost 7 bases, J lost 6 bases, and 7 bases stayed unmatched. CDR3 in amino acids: CASIRQGTNGYTF. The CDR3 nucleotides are TGTGCCAGCATTCGACAGGGGACAAATGGCTACACCTTC.

The CDR3 loop is CASSSSLESPGGASGELFF. The CDR3 DNA follows: TGTGCCAGCAGCTCCTCCCTAGAATCTCCCGGTGGGGCTAGCGGGGAGCTGTTTTTT. This chain uses TRBV11-3 with TRBJ2-2, with D perhaps matching TRBD1 (5 bases). The CDR3 is 19 residues long. Trimming shortened V by 4 bases and J by 7 bases, and 28 bases separated the two germline ends. Germline V gives CDR1 SGHNT, CDR2 YENEEA.

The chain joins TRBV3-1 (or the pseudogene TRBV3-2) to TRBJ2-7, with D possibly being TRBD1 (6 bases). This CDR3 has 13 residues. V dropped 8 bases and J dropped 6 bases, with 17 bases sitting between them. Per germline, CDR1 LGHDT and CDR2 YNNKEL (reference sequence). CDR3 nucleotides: TGTGCCAGCCGATTCGGTGAGGGGGTCGAGCAGTACTTC. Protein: CASRFGEGVEQYF.

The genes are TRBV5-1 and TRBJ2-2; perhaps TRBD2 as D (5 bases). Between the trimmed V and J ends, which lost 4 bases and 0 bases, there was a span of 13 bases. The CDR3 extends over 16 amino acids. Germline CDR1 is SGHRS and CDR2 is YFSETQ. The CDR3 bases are TGCGCCAGCAGCAAGGCCGGGATTTCGAACACCGGGGAGCTGTTTTTT. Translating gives CASSKAGISNTGELFF.

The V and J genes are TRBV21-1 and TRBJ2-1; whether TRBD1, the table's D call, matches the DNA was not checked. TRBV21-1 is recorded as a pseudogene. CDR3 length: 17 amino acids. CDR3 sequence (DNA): TGTGCCAGCAGCAAACGGGACAGACCCCCCGAGGTCAATGAGCAGTTCTTC. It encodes CASSKRDRPPEVNEQFF.

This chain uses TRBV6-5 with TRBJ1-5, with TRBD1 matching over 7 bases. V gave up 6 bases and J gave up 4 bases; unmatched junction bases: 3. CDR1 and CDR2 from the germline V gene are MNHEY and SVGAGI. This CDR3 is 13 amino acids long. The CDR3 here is CASSATGNQPQHF. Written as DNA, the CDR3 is TGTGCCAGCAGCGCGACAGGGAATCAGCCCCAGCATTTT.

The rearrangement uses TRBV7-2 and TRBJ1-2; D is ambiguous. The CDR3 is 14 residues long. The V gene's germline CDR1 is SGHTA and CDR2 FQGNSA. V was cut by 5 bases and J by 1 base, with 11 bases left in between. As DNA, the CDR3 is TGTGCCAGCAGCCCTAATCGTTATAACTATGGCTACACCTTC. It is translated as CASSPNRYNYGYTF.

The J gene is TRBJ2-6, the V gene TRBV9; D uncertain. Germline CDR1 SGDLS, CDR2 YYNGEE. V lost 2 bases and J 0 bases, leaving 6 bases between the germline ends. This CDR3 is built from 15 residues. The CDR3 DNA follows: TGTGCCAGCAGCGTCGACCCCTCTGGGGCCAACGTCCTGACTTTC. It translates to CASSVDPSGANVLTF.

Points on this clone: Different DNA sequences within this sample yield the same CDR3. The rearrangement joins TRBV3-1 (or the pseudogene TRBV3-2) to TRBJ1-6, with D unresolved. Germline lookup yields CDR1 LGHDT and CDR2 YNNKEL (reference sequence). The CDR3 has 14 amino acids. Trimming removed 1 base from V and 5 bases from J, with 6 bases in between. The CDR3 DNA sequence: TGTGCCAGCAGCCAAGTAAGGGATAATTCACCCCTCCACTTT. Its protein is CASSQVRDNSPLHF.

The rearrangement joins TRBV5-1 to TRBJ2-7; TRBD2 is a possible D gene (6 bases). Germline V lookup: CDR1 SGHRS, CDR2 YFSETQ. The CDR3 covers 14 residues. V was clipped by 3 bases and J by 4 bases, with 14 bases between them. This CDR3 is CASSSGTFDYEQYF. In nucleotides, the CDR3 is TGCGCCAGCAGCTCCGGGACTTTCGATTACGAGCAGTACTTC.

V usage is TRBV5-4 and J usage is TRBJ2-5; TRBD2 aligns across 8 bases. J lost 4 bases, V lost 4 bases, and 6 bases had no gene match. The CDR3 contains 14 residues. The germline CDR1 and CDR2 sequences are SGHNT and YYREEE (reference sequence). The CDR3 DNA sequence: TGTGCCAGCAGCACAACCGGGGGGGGAGAGACCCAGTACTTC. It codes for CASSTTGGGETQYF.

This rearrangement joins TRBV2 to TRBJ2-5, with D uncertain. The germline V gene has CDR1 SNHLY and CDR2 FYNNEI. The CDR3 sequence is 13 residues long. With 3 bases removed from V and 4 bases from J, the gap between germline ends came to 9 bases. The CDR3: CASSELALETQYF. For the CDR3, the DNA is TGTGCCAGCAGTGAGCTTGCGTTAGAGACCCAGTACTTC.

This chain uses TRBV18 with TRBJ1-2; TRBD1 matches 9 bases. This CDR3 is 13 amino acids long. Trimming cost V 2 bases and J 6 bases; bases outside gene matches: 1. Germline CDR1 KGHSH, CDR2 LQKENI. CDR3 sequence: CASSPRTGDGYTF. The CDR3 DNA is TGTGCCAGCTCACCAAGGACAGGGGATGGCTACACCTTC.

CDR3 amino acids: CASSAPRAAGPTQAFF. Here the CDR3 DNA reads TGTGCCAGCAGTGCCCCCCGGGCGGCAGGGCCAACGCAAGCTTTCTTT. This rearrangement joins TRBV2 to TRBJ1-1; possible D gene TRBD1, 5 bases. The germline V and J ends were trimmed by 4 bases and 9 bases, with 24 bases remaining between them. Germline CDR1 and CDR2: SNHLY and FYNNEI. The CDR3 length is 16 residues.

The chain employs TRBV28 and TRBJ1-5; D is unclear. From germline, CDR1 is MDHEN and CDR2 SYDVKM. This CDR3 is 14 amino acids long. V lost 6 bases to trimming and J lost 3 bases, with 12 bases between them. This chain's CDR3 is CASSLDGYNQPQHF. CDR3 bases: TGTGCCAGCAGCTTGGACGGATACAATCAGCCCCAGCATTTT.

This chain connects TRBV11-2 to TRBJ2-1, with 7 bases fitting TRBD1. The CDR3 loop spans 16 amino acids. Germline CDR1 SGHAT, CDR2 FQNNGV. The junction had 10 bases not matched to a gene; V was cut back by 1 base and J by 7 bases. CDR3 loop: CASSLGAGGIFNEQFF. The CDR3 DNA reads TGTGCCAGCAGCTTAGGGGCAGGGGGAATCTTTAATGAGCAGTTCTTC.

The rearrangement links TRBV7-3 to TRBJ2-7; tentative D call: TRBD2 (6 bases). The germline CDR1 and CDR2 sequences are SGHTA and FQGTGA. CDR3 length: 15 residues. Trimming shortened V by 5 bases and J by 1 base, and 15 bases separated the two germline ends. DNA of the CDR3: TGTGCCAGCAGCCCCACGGGGGACGATTCCTACGAGCAGTACTTC. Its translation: CASSPTGDDSYEQYF.

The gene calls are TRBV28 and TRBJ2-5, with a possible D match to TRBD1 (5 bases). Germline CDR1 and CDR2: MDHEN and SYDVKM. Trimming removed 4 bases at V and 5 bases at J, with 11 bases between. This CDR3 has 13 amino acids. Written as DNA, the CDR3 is TGTGCCAGCAGTTCATATAGGGGTGAGACCCAGTACTTC. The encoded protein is CASSSYRGETQYF.

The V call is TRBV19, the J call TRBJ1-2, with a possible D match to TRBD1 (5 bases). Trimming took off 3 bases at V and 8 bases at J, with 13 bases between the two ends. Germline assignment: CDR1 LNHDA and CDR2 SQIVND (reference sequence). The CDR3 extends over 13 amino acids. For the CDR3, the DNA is TGTGCCAGTAGTATCGTGACAGTGAACGGCTACACCTTC. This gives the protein CASSIVTVNGYTF.

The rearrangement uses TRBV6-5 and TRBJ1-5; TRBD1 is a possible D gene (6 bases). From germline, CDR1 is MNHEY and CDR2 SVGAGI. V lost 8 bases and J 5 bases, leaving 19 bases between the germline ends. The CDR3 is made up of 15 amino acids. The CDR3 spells CASRERGGNHQPQHF. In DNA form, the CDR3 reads TGTGCCAGCCGAGAGAGGGGGGGAAATCATCAGCCCCAGCATTTT.

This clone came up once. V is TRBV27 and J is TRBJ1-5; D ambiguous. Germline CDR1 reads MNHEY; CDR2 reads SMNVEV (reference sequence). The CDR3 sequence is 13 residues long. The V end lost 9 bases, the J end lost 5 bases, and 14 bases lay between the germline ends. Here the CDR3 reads CASTPKGDQPQHF. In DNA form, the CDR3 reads TGTGCCAGTACCCCGAAGGGAGATCAGCCCCAGCATTTT.

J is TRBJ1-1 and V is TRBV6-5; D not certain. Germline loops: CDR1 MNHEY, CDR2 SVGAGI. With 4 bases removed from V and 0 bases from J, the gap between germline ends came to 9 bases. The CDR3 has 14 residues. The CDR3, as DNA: TGTGCCAGCAGTTTTTCGTCCTTGAACACTGAAGCTTTCTTT. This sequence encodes CASSFSSLNTEAFF.